Following are 11 T cell receptor beta chains from one sample sequenced in a study of blood T cell repertoires in COVID-19. Assay used: immunoSEQ multiplex PCR; TCRdb lists only in-frame clones, some missing. The sample lists 75,000 to 85,000 clones, 85% seen once, with 9.5% to 12% in the top ten. Sequences were obtained from peripheral blood. These receptors were taken from a man aged 60 to 75 with COVID-19, enrolled during active disease.

This clone came up a few times. V usage is TRBV25-1 and J usage is TRBJ2-7; D is possibly TRBD2 (6 bases). Germline V gene lookup returns CDR1 MGHDK and CDR2 SYGVNS. CDR3 length equals 14 residues. V dropped 7 bases and J dropped 1 base, with 14 bases sitting between them. The CDR3 is CASTEPGGSYEQYF. CDR3 nucleotide sequence: TGTGCCAGCACAGAGCCTGGGGGGTCCTACGAGCAGTACTTC.

This rearrangement joins TRBV3-1 (or the pseudogene TRBV3-2) to TRBJ2-1; no firm D call. Germline V gives CDR1 LGHDT, CDR2 YNNKEL (reference sequence). The length of the CDR3 is 14 residues. V was cut by 1 base and J by 9 bases, with 13 bases left in between. CDR3 in amino acids: CASSQGLNAAEQFF. The CDR3 DNA is TGTGCCAGCAGCCAAGGCCTGAACGCGGCTGAGCAGTTCTTC.

The J gene is TRBJ1-2, the V gene TRBV3-1 (or the pseudogene TRBV3-2); perhaps TRBD1 as D (6 bases). The CDR3 runs to 12 residues. Germline V gene data show CDR1 as LGHDT and CDR2 as YNNKEL (reference sequence). The V end lost 4 bases, the J end lost 8 bases, and 11 bases lay between the germline ends. The CDR3 coding sequence is TGTGCCAGCAGCCTAGGACAGCTAGGCTACACCTTC. Protein: CASSLGQLGYTF.

The V and J genes are TRBV30 and TRBJ1-5; 9 positions match TRBD1. The trim removed 2 bases at V and 7 bases at J, leaving 3 bases unmatched. Germline CDR1 and CDR2: GTSNPN and SVGIG (reference sequence). The CDR3 sequence is 13 residues long. The CDR3 DNA reads TGTGCCTGGAGTCGACAGGGGGACCAGCCCCAGCATTTT. This translates into CAWSRQGDQPQHF.

The V gene is TRBV2, the J gene TRBJ1-6, with D maybe TRBD1 (5 bases). The V end lost 1 base, the J end lost 6 bases, and 13 bases lay between the germline ends. The length of the CDR3 is 16 residues. Germline V CDR1 and CDR2: SNHLY, FYNNEI. This chain's CDR3 is CASSEGVRGFNSPLHF. As DNA, the CDR3 is TGTGCCAGCAGTGAAGGGGTAAGGGGATTTAATTCACCCCTCCACTTT.

This rearrangement joins TRBV5-4 to TRBJ2-3; D is perhaps TRBD2 (6 bases). Trimming removed 3 bases at V and 1 base at J, with 15 bases between. Germline V gene lookup returns CDR1 SGHNT and CDR2 YYREEE (reference sequence). There are 16 residues in the CDR3. For the CDR3, the DNA is TGTGCCAGCAGCTCGGGAGTTAACCAGGGCACAGATACGCAGTATTTT. It encodes CASSSGVNQGTDTQYF. Drawing the rest from reference TRBV5-4 and TRBJ2-3, the complete variable domain is ETGVTQSPTHLIKTRGQQVTLRCSSQSGHNTVSWYQQALGQGPQFIFQYYREEENGRGNFPPRFSGLQFPNYSSELNVNALELDDSALYLCASSSGVNQGTDTQYFGPGTRLTVL.

This rearrangement joins TRBV28 to TRBJ1-6; no definite D call. The CDR3 runs to 16 residues. Germline V gives CDR1 MDHEN, CDR2 SYDVKM. V was shortened by 3 bases and J by 0 bases, with 9 bases between the two germline ends. CDR3 region: CASSLVRVSYNSPLHF. CDR3 sequence (DNA): TGTGCCAGCAGTTTGGTGAGGGTCTCCTATAATTCACCCCTCCACTTT.

The chain carries TRBV6-5 and TRBJ1-2; D is uncertain. V was shortened by 5 bases and J by 3 bases, with 16 bases between the two germline ends. Germline V gene sequence: CDR1 MNHEY, CDR2 SVGAGI. The CDR3 sequence is 15 residues long. CDR3 in DNA: TGTGCCAGCAGTCGACAAGGAGGGTCGGACTATGGCTACACCTTC. Translated: CASSRQGGSDYGYTF.

The genes are TRBV21-1 and TRBJ2-7; the table gives TRBD1 as D, unverified against the DNA. TRBV21-1 constitutes a pseudogene. CDR3 size: 13 residues. The CDR3 region has the DNA TGTGCCAGCAGCAAAGGGGACAGGGGCTCCCTTCGGGTA. As protein: CASSKGDRGSLRV.

The chain employs TRBV5-4 and TRBJ1-2; D is unclear. Germline V gene data show CDR1 as SGHNT and CDR2 as YYREEE (reference sequence). CDR3 length equals 14 residues. Between the trimmed V and J ends, which lost 4 bases and 3 bases, there was a span of 13 bases. CDR3 DNA sequence: TGTGCCAGCAGCCCTGGACTGAACGACTATGGCTACACCTTC. Its protein is CASSPGLNDYGYTF. Full variable domain (outside the CDR3, taken from reference TRBV5-4 and TRBJ1-2): ETGVTQSPTHLIKTRGQQVTLRCSSQSGHNTVSWYQQALGQGPQFIFQYYREEENGRGNFPPRFSGLQFPNYSSELNVNALELDDSALYLCASSPGLNDYGYTFGSGTRLTVV.

This clone was seen just once. J is TRBJ1-4 and V is TRBV5-1; D unclear. V shed 4 bases and J shed 0 bases, with 7 bases lying between them. Germline V gene sequence: CDR1 SGHRS, CDR2 YFSETQ. The CDR3 has 14 amino acids. The CDR3 here is CASSGGATNEKLFF. The CDR3, as DNA: TGCGCCAGCAGCGGCGGTGCAACTAATGAAAAACTGTTTTTT.